The entry below describes one T cell receptor (beta chain). Its specificity is not known. The sample belongs to a study of T cells in Graves' hyperthyroidism and ophthalmopathy. Germline assignment: CDR1 SGHTA and CDR2 FQGNSA. Trimming shortened V by 5 bases and J by 6 bases, and 19 bases separated the two germline ends. The CDR3 is 16 residues long. Study results and limitations: A 13 V-J signature model discriminated ophthalmopathy versus stable hyperthyroidism.

Using RNA transcripts as the source, TCR beta CDR3 regions were amplified. HTBI primers were used for first-round RT-PCR of the TCR CDR3. MiXCR was run by TCRdb on the multiplex PCR reads, yielding one entry per CDR3 protein. Here the sample spans approximately 560,000 distinct CDR3 sequences, about 45% being singletons. The chain uses TRBV7-2 and TRBJ2-2, with D tentatively TRBD2 (6 bases). The receptor's source is a young woman with Graves' hyperthyroidism. The sequencing input was peripheral blood or thyroid tissue (not recorded which). As DNA, the CDR3 is TGTGCCAGCAGCCCGGAAAGACTAGATGTGGCCGGGGAGCTGTTTTTT. This translates into CASSPERLDVAGELFF.